This T cell receptor beta chain was captured by sequencing in a study of cytomegalovirus exposure and HLA in healthy donors. Primers included in the PCR were 60 Vbeta and 13 Jbeta primers. Data came from immunoSEQ multiplex PCR; TCRdb stores just in-frame clones and leaves some out. In the table there are 190,000 or so clones, 82% of which are singletons. Donors were nominally healthy when sampled, though unrecorded immune exposures were likely. This CDR3 is 15 amino acids long. The V end lost 3 bases, the J end lost 10 bases, and 16 bases lay between the germline ends. Looked up from germline, CDR1 is LNHNV and CDR2 is YYDKDF (reference sequence).

Sequencing used PBMCs. The chain joins TRBV15 to TRBJ1-6; TRBD1 might be the D (5 bases). This clonotype originated in a boy aged 2 to 9 in good health and CMV-seronegative. The DNA for the CDR3 is TGTGCCACCAGCAGCGCCCCGGGGGTGGAATCACCCCTCCACTTT. This sequence encodes CATSSAPGVESPLHF.